This T cell receptor (beta chain) is drawn from a study of blood T cell repertoires in COVID-19. For the study at large: The United States, Italy and Spain were the sources of the acute and convalescent COVID-19 samples. Sources were T cells, B-cell-depleted T cells, or PBMCs; the material itself was cDNA or gDNA.

Germline CDR1 is MDHEN and CDR2 is SYDVKM. CDR3 length: 15 residues. Trimming pared 4 bases from V and 9 bases from J, leaving 16 bases between. In the original workflow: Amplification of reference gene primers provided the estimated nucleated cell counts. TCRdb's copy holds only in-frame clones and misses some; the assay was immunoSEQ multiplex PCR. V, J and clone size reflect that table, while D and trimming were determined from the DNA. The sample includes approximately 230,000 clones, around 80% of them seen just once. This clonotype was sampled from a man at least 80 years old with acute or convalescent COVID-19. This chain uses TRBV28 with TRBJ1-6; D gene ambiguous. The sequenced material came from peripheral blood. CDR3 amino acids: CASSSSGLTTSPLHF. CDR3 DNA sequence: TGTGCCAGCAGTTCATCTGGACTGACTACTTCACCCCTCCACTTT.